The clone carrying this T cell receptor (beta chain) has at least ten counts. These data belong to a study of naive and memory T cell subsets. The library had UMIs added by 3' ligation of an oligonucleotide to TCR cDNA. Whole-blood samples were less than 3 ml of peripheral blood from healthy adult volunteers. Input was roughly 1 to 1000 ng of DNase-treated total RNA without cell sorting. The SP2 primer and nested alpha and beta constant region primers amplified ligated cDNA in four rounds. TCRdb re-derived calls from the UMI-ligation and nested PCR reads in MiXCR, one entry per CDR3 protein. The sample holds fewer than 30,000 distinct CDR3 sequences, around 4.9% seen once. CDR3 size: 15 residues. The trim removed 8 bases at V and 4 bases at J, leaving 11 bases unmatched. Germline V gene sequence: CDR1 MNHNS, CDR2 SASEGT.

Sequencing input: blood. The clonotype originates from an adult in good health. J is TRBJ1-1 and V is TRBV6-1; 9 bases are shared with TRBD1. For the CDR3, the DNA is TGTGCCAGCTCGGGATCGACAGGGGGAACCACTGAAGCTTTCTTT. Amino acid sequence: CASSGSTGGTTEAFF.